This T cell receptor beta chain is from a study of T cell responses to AZD1222 COVID-19 vaccine. Findings and caveats of the study: Vaccine-associated CD4 TCRs spanned spike, dominant at 160-218 and 743-854.

CDR3 size: 13 residues. Deletions cut 2 bases from V and 2 bases from J, with 6 bases between. Germline V gene sequence: CDR1 KGHSH, CDR2 LQKENI. On this clone itself: Its antigen is unidentified.

Generated by immunoSEQ multiplex PCR, the TCRdb table keeps only in-frame clones and is missing some. The sample contains 95,000 to 120,000 clones, around 89% of which appear only once. Pooling was applied to second doses at about 4 or about 12 weeks. This specimen consisted of peripheral blood, obtained 28 days after the second AZD1222 dose. The chain is built from TRBV18 and TRBJ1-2; no clear D. The TCR was taken from an adult who received the AZD1222 COVID-19 vaccine. Here the CDR3 reads CASSPMENYGYTF. The CDR3 coding sequence is TGTGCCAGCTCACCAATGGAAAACTATGGCTACACCTTC.